The 19 T cell receptor beta chains listed next were all sequenced from one sample in a study of shared clonotypes between healthy human individuals. Clones were sequenced by immunoSEQ multiplex PCR, and TCRdb holds only the in-frame ones, with some missing. The data hold about 2 million clones, with less than 95% observed a single time. Selected positively for CCR7 and CD45RO-negative, naive CD8 cells excluded terminally differentiated effector memory CD45RA+ cells. The sample comprised naive CD8+ T cells sorted from blood. These receptors all stem from a man younger than 35 in good health.

This clone was observed a handful of times. Within the sample, other DNA sequences also encode this same CDR3. The V and J genes are TRBV9 and TRBJ2-1; 8 nucleotides match TRBD2. Unmatched junction bases numbered 3, after V lost 0 bases and J lost 4 bases. Germline CDR1 reads SGDLS; CDR2 reads YYNGEE. The CDR3 totals 15 residues. The CDR3 nucleotides are TGTGCCAGCAGCGTAGACGGGAGGGCTTACAATGAGCAGTTCTTC. Translated, it gives CASSVDGRAYNEQFF. The full variable domain, with the rest looked up from reference TRBV9 and TRBJ2-1, is DSGVTQTPKHLITATGQRVTLRCSPRSGDLSVYWYQQSLDQGLQFLIQYYNGEERAKGNILERFSAQQFPDLHSELNLSSLELGDSALYFCASSVDGRAYNEQFFGPGTRLTVL.

The chain couples TRBV6-1 to TRBJ2-4; a weak D match, TRBD2 (7 bases). CDR3 length: 14 residues. CDR1 MNHNS and CDR2 SASEGT come from the germline V gene. Trimming removed 2 bases at V and 8 bases at J, with 13 bases between. CDR3 sequence: CASSESGGGDIQYF. CDR3 in DNA: TGTGCCAGCAGTGAATCTGGGGGGGGCGACATTCAGTACTTC.

This clone was observed a single time. The chain combines TRBV7-6 with TRBJ2-7; 7 nucleotides line up with TRBD2. J gave up 3 bases and V 4 bases, and 9 bases lay outside the gene matches. CDR1 is SGHVS and CDR2 is FNYEAQ in the germline V gene. CDR3 length: 15 residues. The CDR3 sequence: CASSSEASGSYEQYF. The CDR3 nucleotides read TGTGCCAGCAGCTCGGAGGCTAGCGGTAGCTACGAGCAGTACTTC.

This chain joins TRBV7-9 and TRBJ2-1; D remains unclear. The V gene's germline CDR1 is SEHNR and CDR2 FQNEAQ (reference sequence). The CDR3 loop spans 13 amino acids. Deletions cut 0 bases from V and 6 bases from J, with 6 bases between. CDR3 nucleotide sequence: TGTGCCAGCAGCTTAGCATGGTCCAATGAGCAGTTCTTC. This encodes CASSLAWSNEQFF.

Concerning this clone itself: The sample holds other DNA sequences that translate to the same CDR3. V and J are TRBV5-4 and TRBJ2-1; D is undetermined. In germline, CDR1 is SGHNT, CDR2 YYREEE (reference sequence). V lost 2 bases to trimming and J lost 7 bases, with 7 bases between them. This CDR3 region has 12 residues. The CDR3, as DNA: TGTGCCAGCAGCTTAGGATTTAATGAGCAGTTCTTC. Residues: CASSLGFNEQFF. Complete variable domain (other parts from reference TRBV5-4 and TRBJ2-1): ETGVTQSPTHLIKTRGQQVTLRCSSQSGHNTVSWYQQALGQGPQFIFQYYREEENGRGNFPPRFSGLQFPNYSSELNVNALELDDSALYLCASSLGFNEQFFGPGTRLTVL.

In regard to this clone: Other nucleotide sequences in the sample specify the same CDR3. This chain joins TRBV5-6 and TRBJ2-7, with TRBD2 matching 7 bases. Germline CDR1 and CDR2: SGHDT and YYEEEE. This CDR3 is built from 14 residues. J was trimmed by 4 bases and V by 2 bases; bases with no gene match: 6. The CDR3 DNA is TGTGCCAGCAGCTTAGGGCTAGCGGTTTACGAGCAGTACTTC. Protein product: CASSLGLAVYEQYF.

The chain uses TRBV2 and TRBJ2-7; TRBD1 matches 7 bases. This CDR3 comprises 16 residues. V gave up 0 bases and J gave up 0 bases; unmatched junction bases: 5. CDR1 and CDR2 (germline): SNHLY, FYNNEI. The CDR3 loop is CASSEAHAGGSYEQYF. Here the CDR3 DNA reads TGTGCCAGCAGTGAAGCGCACGCAGGGGGCTCCTACGAGCAGTACTTC.

The chain employs TRBV6-6 and TRBJ1-1; tentatively, D is TRBD1 (6 bases). Trimming removed 10 bases from V and 0 bases from J, with 9 bases in between. The CDR3 extends over 12 amino acids. Germline values: CDR1 MNHNY, CDR2 SVGAGI (reference sequence). The DNA for the CDR3 is TGTGCCATTGGACAGCTGAACACTGAAGCTTTCTTT. Amino acid sequence: CAIGQLNTEAFF.

The rearrangement uses TRBV19 and TRBJ2-2; 8 bases line up with TRBD1. Germline values: CDR1 LNHDA, CDR2 SQIVND (reference sequence). With 5 bases clipped from V and 6 bases from J, the junction kept 8 bases outside the gene matches. CDR3 length equals 15 residues. CDR3 loop: CASSPRTGSAGELFF. DNA of the CDR3: TGTGCCAGTAGTCCTCGGACAGGGAGCGCCGGGGAGCTGTTTTTT.

The DNA of the CDR3 is TGTGCCAGCTCACTCGTCCGGGACAGCCCCTACGAGCAGTACTTC. It yields the protein CASSLVRDSPYEQYF. The chain employs TRBV18 and TRBJ2-7, with 7 bases matching TRBD1. V was clipped by 4 bases and J by 2 bases; unmatched bases: 8. The length of the CDR3 is 15 residues. Germline V gene sequence: CDR1 KGHSH, CDR2 LQKENI.

About this clone itself: The same CDR3 arises from other DNA sequences in this sample as well. J is TRBJ2-3 and V is TRBV5-6; D perhaps matches TRBD2 (5 bases). Germline lookup yields CDR1 SGHDT and CDR2 YYEEEE. V shed 3 bases and J shed 0 bases, with 8 bases lying between them. There are 14 residues in the CDR3. DNA for the CDR3: TGTGCCAGCAGCTCCGGACTGAGCACAGATACGCAGTATTTT. Its protein product is CASSSGLSTDTQYF.

This clone was counted once. CDR3 nucleotides: TGTGCCATCAGTGAAGACAGTGCTGGCAATCAGCCCCAGCATTTT. Translated, it gives CAISEDSAGNQPQHF. The chain employs TRBV10-3 and TRBJ1-5; possible D gene TRBD1, 5 bases. V lost 3 bases to trimming and J lost 2 bases, with 11 bases between them. The CDR3 totals 15 residues. The germline CDR1 and CDR2 sequences are ENHRY and SYGVKD.

The rearrangement joins TRBV6-5 to TRBJ1-2, with TRBD1 identical over 10 bases. The germline V gene has CDR1 MNHEY and CDR2 SVGAGI. V lost 7 bases and J lost 7; bases outside the gene matches: 12. The CDR3 covers 15 residues. CDR3 loop: CASKIDGGTGVGYTF. Written as DNA, the CDR3 is TGTGCCAGCAAAATAGACGGGGGGACAGGGGTTGGCTACACCTTC.

V and J are TRBV19 and TRBJ2-5; no definite D call. Germline lookup yields CDR1 LNHDA and CDR2 SQIVND (reference sequence). The CDR3 totals 13 residues. The germline V and J ends were trimmed by 0 bases and 5 bases, with 7 bases remaining between them. CDR3 DNA: TGTGCCAGTAGTATAGACTCTATGGAGACCCAGTACTTC. As protein: CASSIDSMETQYF. The whole variable domain, filled in from reference TRBV19 and TRBJ2-5, reads DGGITQSPKYLFRKEGQNVTLSCEQNLNHDAMYWYRQDPGQGLRLIYYSQIVNDFQKGDIAEGYSVSREKKESFPLTVTSAQKNPTAFYLCASSIDSMETQYFGPGTRLLVL.

In the case of this clone: Within the sample, other DNA sequences also encode this same CDR3. V gene TRBV5-4 combines with J gene TRBJ2-7; the D gene is possibly TRBD1 (6 bases). V lost 4 bases and J lost 4, with 12 bases in between. This CDR3 is built from 13 residues. CDR1 is SGHNT and CDR2 is YYREEE in the germline V gene (reference sequence). CDR3 nucleotides: TGTGCCAGCAGCCCAGGACAGACTTACGAGCAGTACTTC. This codes for CASSPGQTYEQYF.

This clone appeared a single time. The rearrangement links TRBV9 to TRBJ2-7, with unresolved D. This CDR3 spans 14 amino acids. CDR1 and CDR2 from the germline V gene are SGDLS and YYNGEE. Between the trimmed V and J ends, which lost 0 bases and 0 bases, there was a span of 7 bases. The chain's CDR3 is CASSVAAFSYEQYF. CDR3 sequence (DNA): TGTGCCAGCAGCGTAGCTGCTTTCTCCTACGAGCAGTACTTC.

This clone was counted once. The chain has TRBV27 and TRBJ2-6, with D possibly being TRBD1 or TRBD2 (6 bases each). V lost 2 bases and J lost 1, with 15 bases in between. The CDR3 contains 18 residues. The germline V gene encodes CDR1 MNHEY and CDR2 SMNVEV (reference sequence). Here the CDR3 DNA reads TGTGCCAGCAGTTTACTGGCAGGGGACTCTTCTGGGGCCAACGTCCTGACTTTC. Residues: CASSLLAGDSSGANVLTF.

The chain has TRBV5-8 and TRBJ1-1; D unclear. The CDR3 loop spans 15 amino acids. CDR1 and CDR2 (germline): SGHTS, YDEGEE. The ends were cut back, 2 bases at V and 1 base at J, with 12 bases in the middle. In DNA form, the CDR3 reads TGTGCCAGCAGCTTAGGAACAGCAAAGAACACTGAAGCTTTCTTT. This sequence encodes CASSLGTAKNTEAFF.

The chain is built from TRBV5-6 and TRBJ2-7; possible D gene TRBD2, 6 bases. In germline, CDR1 is SGHDT, CDR2 YYEEEE. Trimming removed 4 bases from V and 7 bases from J, with 27 bases in between. CDR3 length equals 17 residues. CDR3 nucleotides: TGTGCCAGCAGCCTCTTGGAGGGACGGTACCTACTTGAGGAGCAGTACTTC. Amino acid sequence: CASSLLEGRYLLEEQYF.